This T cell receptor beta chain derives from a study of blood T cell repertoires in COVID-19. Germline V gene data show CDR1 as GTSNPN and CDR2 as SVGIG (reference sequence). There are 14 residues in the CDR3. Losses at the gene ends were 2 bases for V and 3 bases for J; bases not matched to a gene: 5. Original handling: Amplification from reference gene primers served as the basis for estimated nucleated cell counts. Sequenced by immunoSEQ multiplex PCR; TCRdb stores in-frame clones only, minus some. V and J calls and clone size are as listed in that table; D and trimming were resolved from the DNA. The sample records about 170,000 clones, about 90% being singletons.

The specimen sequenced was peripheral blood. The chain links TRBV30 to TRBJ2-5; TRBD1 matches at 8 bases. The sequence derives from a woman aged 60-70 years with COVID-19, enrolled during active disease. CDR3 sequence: CAWSINRGKETQYF. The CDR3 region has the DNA TGTGCCTGGAGTATTAACAGGGGGAAAGAGACCCAGTACTTC.